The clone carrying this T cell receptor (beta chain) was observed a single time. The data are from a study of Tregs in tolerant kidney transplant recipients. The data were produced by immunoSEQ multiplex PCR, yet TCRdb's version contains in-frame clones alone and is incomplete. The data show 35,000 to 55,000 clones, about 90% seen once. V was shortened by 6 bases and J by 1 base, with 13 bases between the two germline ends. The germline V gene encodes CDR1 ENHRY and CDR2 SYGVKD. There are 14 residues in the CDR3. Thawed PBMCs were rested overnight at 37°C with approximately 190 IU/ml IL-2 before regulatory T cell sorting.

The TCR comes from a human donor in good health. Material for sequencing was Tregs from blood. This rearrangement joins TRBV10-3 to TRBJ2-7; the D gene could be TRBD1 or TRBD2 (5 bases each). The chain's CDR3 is CAISRRETSYEQYF. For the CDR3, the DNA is TGTGCCATCAGCCGCAGGGAGACTTCCTACGAGCAGTACTTC.